This T cell receptor (beta chain) was captured by sequencing in a study of metastatic and nonmetastatic thyroid tumors. Study as a whole: Repertoire comparison spanned blood and tumor or nodule tissue of malignant and benign thyroid patients.

Study conclusions and caveats: TCR beta diversity was reportedly significantly higher in malignant thyroid tumors than benign nodules, in blood and tumor.

This clone was found many times. Antigen: not known. Germline-derived CDR1 and CDR2 are MNHNS and SASEGT. V lost 7 bases and J 1 base, leaving 11 bases between the germline ends. CDR3 size: 14 residues. Not a single patient had been given any form of treatment at any point before undergoing thyroid surgery. In the source study's methods: A distant-metastasis classifier for papillary thyroid cancer was built using CDR3 differences across clinicopathological groups. TCRdb recomputed clones from the PCR reads via MiXCR. TCRdb assigned the V and J calls; the authors' analysis was not used. The sample yields tens of thousands of clones, approximately 12% seen once.

This receptor was taken from a female donor with papillary thyroid cancer or a benign thyroid nodule (not recorded which). Some clones in this sample may be carry-over from other donors' samples. The genes are TRBV6-1 and TRBJ1-5, with D maybe TRBD1 (6 bases). The source material was tumor tissue. The CDR3 nucleotides read TGTGCCAGCATGGGGCAGGGGAGCAATCAGCCCCAGCATTTT. The encoded protein is CASMGQGSNQPQHF.